These 31 T cell receptor beta chains were sequenced from one sample in a study of neurological immune-mediated disorders. TCRdb processed the 5' RACE reads anew with MiXCR; each CDR3 protein has one entry. Altogether around 69,000 distinct CDR3 sequences are present, about 3.4% being singletons, with the ten largest covering around 3.7%. Input material: PBMCs. These receptors were collected from a man aged 35-49 years with multiple sclerosis.

This clonotype was recorded many times. V and J are TRBV5-1 and TRBJ2-7; D gene ambiguous. V dropped 2 bases and J dropped 1 base, with 7 bases sitting between them. Germline-derived CDR1 and CDR2 are SGHRS and YFSETQ. The CDR3 totals 13 residues. CDR3 sequence: CASSFGSSYEQYF. CDR3 nucleotides: TGCGCCAGCAGCTTTGGCAGTTCCTACGAGCAGTACTTC.

This clonotype came up many times. The chain couples TRBV7-8 to TRBJ2-7, with unresolved D. This CDR3 region has 14 residues. Trimming removed 1 base from V and 0 bases from J, with 7 bases in between. CDR1 is SGHVS, CDR2 FQNEAQ, per germline. CDR3 coding DNA: TGTGCCAGCAGCTTAGGTGTCAGCTCCTACGAGCAGTACTTC. It encodes CASSLGVSSYEQYF.

This clonotype was detected ten times or more. This chain joins TRBV20-1 and TRBJ1-5; D call uncertain. In germline, CDR1 is DFQATT, CDR2 SNEGSKA (reference sequence). The CDR3 totals 12 residues. V was shortened by 0 bases and J by 7 bases, with 7 bases between the two germline ends. The DNA of the CDR3 is TGCAGTGCTAGAGATCCCGGGCAGCCCCAGCATTTT. Protein: CSARDPGQPQHF.

This clonotype was picked up many times. The chain couples TRBV9 to TRBJ1-1, with 9 positions matching TRBD1. After removal of 4 bases from V and 4 bases from J, the junction contained 8 bases not matched to a gene. The CDR3 contains 15 residues. Germline CDR1 reads SGDLS; CDR2 reads YYNGEE. CDR3 in amino acids: CASSQQTGGSTEAFF. DNA of the CDR3: TGTGCCAGCAGCCAACAGACAGGGGGGAGCACTGAAGCTTTCTTT.

This clonotype was seen repeatedly, ten times or more. Its ends do not fully match the called genes, so a read error is possible. The genes are TRBV7-9 and TRBJ2-1; 8 nucleotides line up with TRBD2. CDR1 is SEHNR, CDR2 FQNEAQ, per germline (reference sequence). The length of the CDR3 is 15 residues. The CDR3 DNA reads TGTGCCAGCAGTTTAGCGGGGAGCTCCTACAATGAGCAGTTCTTC. Amino acid sequence: CASSLAGSSYNEQFF.

This clonotype has at least ten counts. This chain links TRBV24-1 with TRBJ2-1; weak D call: TRBD1 (6 bases). Germline assignment: CDR1 KGHDR and CDR2 SFDVKD. V dropped 5 bases and J dropped 6 bases, with 10 bases sitting between them. This CDR3 spans 13 amino acids. The CDR3 loop reads CATSGAGANEQFF. DNA for the CDR3: TGTGCCACCAGTGGTGCAGGGGCCAATGAGCAGTTCTTC.

This clonotype has ten or more counts. The J gene is TRBJ2-1, the V gene TRBV6-5; D is uncertain. V shed 2 bases and J shed 0 bases, with 8 bases lying between them. Germline lookup yields CDR1 MNHEY and CDR2 SVGAGI. The length of the CDR3 is 15 residues. The CDR3 loop reads CASSYLDPSYNEQFF. CDR3 sequence (DNA): TGTGCCAGCAGTTACCTCGACCCCTCCTACAATGAGCAGTTCTTC.

This clonotype was recorded at least ten times. The rearrangement links TRBV7-6 to TRBJ2-7; D remains ambiguous. The CDR3 is 15 amino acids. V gave up 5 bases and J gave up 5 bases, with 19 bases separating them. Germline CDR1 is SGHVS and CDR2 is FNYEAQ. CDR3 protein: CASSRGVGTLHEQYF. CDR3 nucleotides: TGTGCCAGCAGCCGTGGGGTTGGTACGCTCCACGAGCAGTACTTC.

The sample holds many counts of this clonotype. The chain carries TRBV5-6 and TRBJ1-2; 7 bases match TRBD1. Germline V gives CDR1 SGHDT, CDR2 YYEEEE. The CDR3 spans 13 residues. V trimming: 4 bases; J trimming: 4 bases; junction bases outside the gene matches: 4. The CDR3 DNA follows: TGTGCCAGCAGCAAGGGGACAGCCTATGGCTACACCTTC. It yields the protein CASSKGTAYGYTF.

In its sample, this clonotype is medium-sized. This rearrangement joins TRBV20-1 to TRBJ2-2; either TRBD1 or TRBD2 may supply D (5 bases each). The germline V and J ends were trimmed by 5 bases and 4 bases, with 17 bases remaining between them. The CDR3 totals 15 residues. In germline, CDR1 is DFQATT, CDR2 SNEGSKA (reference sequence). CDR3 DNA: TGCAGTGCTTCCGCCGGGGCAGGGAGCACCGGGGAGCTGTTTTTT. As protein: CSASAGAGSTGELFF.

This clonotype was seen at least ten times. The chain couples TRBV20-1 to TRBJ1-1, with D tentatively TRBD1 (6 bases). The CDR3 is 14 residues long. Per the germline V gene, CDR1 is DFQATT and CDR2 is SNEGSKA (reference sequence). V lost 6 bases and J lost 4, with 18 bases in between. In nucleotides, the CDR3 is TGCAGTGCCCGAGTATTACAGGGAGGCACTGAAGCTTTCTTT. Protein sequence: CSARVLQGGTEAFF.

This clonotype was seen many times. The rearrangement uses TRBV6-1 and TRBJ2-2; 10 bases agree with TRBD1. The CDR3 sequence is 16 residues long. Germline assignment: CDR1 MNHNS and CDR2 SASEGT. V was pared by 7 bases and J by 6 bases, with 11 bases of the junction left unmatched. CDR3 in amino acids: CASTYDRGRVAGELFF. The CDR3 DNA follows: TGTGCCAGCACCTACGACAGGGGGCGCGTAGCCGGGGAGCTGTTTTTT.

In this sample, this clonotype turned up many times. The chain couples TRBV27 to TRBJ1-2; D unresolved. Germline CDR1 is MNHEY and CDR2 is SMNVEV (reference sequence). This CDR3 has 13 amino acids. V lost 2 bases, J lost 6 bases, and 10 bases lay in between. This CDR3 is CASSLTPLHGYTF. The CDR3 DNA is TGTGCCAGCAGTTTAACTCCCCTCCATGGCTACACCTTC.

This clonotype was seen ten or more times. The chain links TRBV12-3 or TRBV12-4 to TRBJ1-4, with 7 bases matching TRBD1. V was pared by 7 bases and J by 4 bases, with 9 bases of the junction left unmatched. CDR3 length: 15 residues. The CDR3 DNA is TGTGCCAGCACCCCCAACAGGGGATATAATGAAAAACTGTTTTTT. As protein: CASTPNRGYNEKLFF.

This clonotype has a count of ten or more. The rearrangement uses TRBV27 and TRBJ2-3, with TRBD2 matching over 12 bases. The CDR3 consists of 16 residues. J gave up 2 bases and V 2 bases, and 2 bases lay outside the gene matches. Germline CDR1 reads MNHEY; CDR2 reads SMNVEV (reference sequence). The CDR3 here is CASSLASGGDTDTQYF. The CDR3, as DNA: TGTGCCAGCAGTTTAGCTAGCGGGGGGGACACAGATACGCAGTATTTT.

This clonotype occurred many times. The V call is TRBV10-3, the J call TRBJ2-2, with 10 bases matching TRBD1. Germline CDR1 ENHRY, CDR2 SYGVKD. V dropped 6 bases and J dropped 3; count of bases not matched to a gene: 4. The CDR3 loop spans 15 amino acids. CDR3 coding DNA: TGTGCCATCAGACCGGGACAGGGGTACACCGGGGAGCTGTTTTTT. Protein: CAIRPGQGYTGELFF.

This clonotype was detected ten times or more. The V gene is TRBV7-9, the J gene TRBJ2-2, with unresolved D. The germline V gene encodes CDR1 SEHNR and CDR2 FQNEAQ (reference sequence). The CDR3 runs to 14 residues. Trimming removed 4 bases at V and 1 base at J, with 7 bases between. The chain's CDR3 is CASSWQENTGELFF. CDR3 DNA: TGTGCCAGCAGCTGGCAGGAGAACACCGGGGAGCTGTTTTTT. The full variable domain, completed using reference TRBV7-9 and TRBJ2-2, is DTGVSQNPRHKITKRGQNVTFRCDPISEHNRLYWYRQTLGQGPEFLTYFQNEAQLEKSRLLSDRFSAERPKGSFSTLEIQRTEQGDSAMYLCASSWQENTGELFFGEGSRLTVL.

This clonotype was seen many times. The DNA for the CDR3 is TGCAGTGCTGAGGGTGGACAGCCCCAGCATTTT. It specifies CSAEGGQPQHF. This chain joins TRBV20-1 and TRBJ1-5, with no clear D. Germline CDR1 DFQATT, CDR2 SNEGSKA (reference sequence). The CDR3 contains 11 residues. The V end was cut by 5 bases, the J end by 7 bases, with 9 bases between.

At least ten counts were recorded for this clonotype. The gene calls are TRBV5-6 and TRBJ1-1; D unresolved. CDR1 is SGHDT and CDR2 is YYEEEE in the germline V gene. The CDR3 is 14 residues long. Trimming removed 3 bases at V and 1 base at J, with 10 bases between. CDR3 sequence reads: CASSSGLPNTEAFF. CDR3 bases: TGTGCCAGCAGCTCCGGACTCCCGAACACTGAAGCTTTCTTT.

This clonotype was seen many times. The J gene is TRBJ1-4, the V gene TRBV20-1; no firm D call. The CDR3 totals 13 residues. CDR1 is DFQATT and CDR2 is SNEGSKA in the germline V gene (reference sequence). V was clipped by 5 bases and J by 7 bases, with 14 bases between them. CDR3 protein: CSALIPVGEKLFF. CDR3 DNA sequence: TGCAGTGCTTTGATCCCCGTGGGTGAAAAACTGTTTTTT.

This clonotype was recorded at least ten times. The chain couples TRBV20-1 to TRBJ1-5, with D tentatively TRBD1 (5 bases). Between the trimmed V and J ends, which lost 4 bases and 0 bases, there was a span of 10 bases. The CDR3 loop spans 14 amino acids. Germline-derived CDR1 and CDR2 are DFQATT and SNEGSKA (reference sequence). Written as DNA, the CDR3 is TGCAGTGCTAAGGGACGGCATAGCAATCAGCCCCAGCATTTT. Translating it yields CSAKGRHSNQPQHF.

This clonotype was counted a few times. The chain is built from TRBV3-1 and TRBJ2-7, with TRBD1 matching over 7 bases. The CDR3 is 16 amino acids. The V and J ends lost 4 bases and 0 bases, in that order; junction bases with no gene match: 9. Germline CDR1 is LGHDT and CDR2 is YNNKEL (reference sequence). The CDR3 loop reads CASSPGSGTDSYEQYF. The CDR3 DNA sequence: TGTGCCAGCAGCCCGGGTTCGGGGACAGACTCCTACGAGCAGTACTTC.

This clonotype came up many times. The rearrangement uses TRBV3-1 and TRBJ1-2; D ambiguous. The CDR3 runs 15 residues. Trimming shortened V by 2 bases and J by 8 bases, and 18 bases separated the two germline ends. Germline CDR1 is LGHDT and CDR2 is YNNKEL (reference sequence). CDR3 DNA sequence: TGTGCCAGCAGCCAATATGGGGATCCGGGTGGAGGCTACACCTTC. This gives the protein CASSQYGDPGGGYTF.

This clonotype was recorded at least ten times. This chain links TRBV15 with TRBJ2-5, with D possibly being TRBD2 (7 bases). The CDR3 runs to 15 residues. Per germline, CDR1 LNHNV and CDR2 YYDKDF (reference sequence). V lost 3 bases, J lost 4 bases, and 15 bases lay in between. The CDR3 here is CATSRNAGEGETQYF. The CDR3 DNA follows: TGTGCCACCAGCAGGAACGCAGGGGAGGGAGAGACCCAGTACTTC.

At least ten counts were recorded for this clonotype. This chain connects TRBV20-1 to TRBJ2-2, with 9 positions matching TRBD2. Germline V gene sequence: CDR1 DFQATT, CDR2 SNEGSKA (reference sequence). There are 17 residues in the CDR3. V trimming: 4 bases; J trimming: 7 bases; junction bases outside the gene matches: 16. CDR3 DNA: TGCAGTGCTACCACCCCTGGCGGGAGGGCCCGGAGCGGGGAGCTGTTTTTT. It translates to CSATTPGGRARSGELFF.

This clonotype was seen repeatedly, ten times or more. The rearrangement uses TRBV6-2 or TRBV6-3 and TRBJ1-1, with D tentatively TRBD1 (6 bases). Germline values: CDR1 MNHEY, CDR2 SVGEGT. V dropped 8 bases and J dropped 1 base, with 17 bases sitting between them. The CDR3 contains 15 residues. The CDR3 protein is CASDRATGANTEAFF. Here the CDR3 DNA reads TGTGCCAGCGACCGAGCGACAGGTGCGAACACTGAAGCTTTCTTT.

This clonotype appeared many times. The chain uses TRBV7-2 and TRBJ1-3, with D uncertain. Deletions cut 3 bases from V and 0 bases from J, with 9 bases between. From germline, CDR1 is SGHTA and CDR2 FQGNSA. CDR3 size: 15 residues. CDR3 nucleotide sequence: TGTGCCAGCAGCTTCTCTTCTTTCTCTGGAAACACCATATATTTT. It is translated as CASSFSSFSGNTIYF.

Many counts were recorded for this clonotype. The chain uses TRBV5-1 and TRBJ2-7; 7 bases are shared with TRBD2. Per germline, CDR1 SGHRS and CDR2 YFSETQ. Germline trimming cut 4 bases from V and 0 bases from J; bases unmatched to any gene: 13. The CDR3 covers 17 residues. The DNA of the CDR3 is TGCGCCAGCAGCCCGGAAGGATCAGCGGGGTACTCCTACGAGCAGTACTTC. This encodes CASSPEGSAGYSYEQYF. The entire variable domain, with the rest obtained from reference TRBV5-1 and TRBJ2-7, is as follows: KAGVTQTPRYLIKTRGQQVTLSCSPISGHRSVSWYQQTPGQGLQFLFEYFSETQRNKGNFPGRFSGRQFSNSRSEMNVSTLELGDSALYLCASSPEGSAGYSYEQYFGPGTRLTVT.

This clonotype came up many times. The J gene is TRBJ1-4, the V gene TRBV7-2, with D uncertain. V lost 1 base, J lost 0 bases, and 12 bases lay in between. Germline CDR1 SGHTA, CDR2 FQGNSA. This CDR3 has 17 residues. CDR3 in DNA: TGTGCCAGCAGCTTAGTTGGCGGATCTGCAACTAATGAAAAACTGTTTTTT. It specifies CASSLVGGSATNEKLFF.

Note on this clonotype: Compared with germline, one end of the junction differs, possibly owing to a read error. The chain is built from TRBV20-1 and TRBJ1-5, with TRBD1 as a possible D gene (6 bases). Germline V CDR1 and CDR2: DFQATT, SNEGSKA (reference sequence). This CDR3 has 12 residues. The chain's CDR3 is CSAFDRNKTQNF. CDR3 bases: TGCAGTGCTTTTGACAGGAATAAGACCCAGAATTTT.

This clonotype was seen at least ten times. V and J are TRBV5-1 and TRBJ2-5; TRBD1 aligns across 10 bases. Germline CDR1 is SGHRS and CDR2 is YFSETQ. This CDR3 contains 15 residues. With 0 bases clipped from V and 3 bases from J, the junction kept 2 bases outside the gene matches. This CDR3 is CASSLGGTGEETQYF. In DNA form, the CDR3 reads TGCGCCAGCAGCTTGGGGGGGACAGGGGAAGAGACCCAGTACTTC.